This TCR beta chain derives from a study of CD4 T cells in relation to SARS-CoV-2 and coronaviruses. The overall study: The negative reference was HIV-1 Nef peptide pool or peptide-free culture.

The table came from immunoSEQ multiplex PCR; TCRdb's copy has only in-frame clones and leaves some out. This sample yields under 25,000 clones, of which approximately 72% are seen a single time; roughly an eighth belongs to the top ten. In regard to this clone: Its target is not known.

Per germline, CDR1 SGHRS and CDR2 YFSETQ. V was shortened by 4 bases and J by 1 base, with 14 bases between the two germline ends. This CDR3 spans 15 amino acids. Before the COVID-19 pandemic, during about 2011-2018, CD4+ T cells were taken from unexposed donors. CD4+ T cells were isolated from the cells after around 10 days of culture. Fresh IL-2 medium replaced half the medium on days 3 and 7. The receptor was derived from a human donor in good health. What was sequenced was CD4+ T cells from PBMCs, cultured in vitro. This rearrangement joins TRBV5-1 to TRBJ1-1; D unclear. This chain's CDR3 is CASSLTTSPNTEAFF. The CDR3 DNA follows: TGCGCCAGCAGCCTAACTACGTCACCGAACACTGAAGCTTTCTTT.